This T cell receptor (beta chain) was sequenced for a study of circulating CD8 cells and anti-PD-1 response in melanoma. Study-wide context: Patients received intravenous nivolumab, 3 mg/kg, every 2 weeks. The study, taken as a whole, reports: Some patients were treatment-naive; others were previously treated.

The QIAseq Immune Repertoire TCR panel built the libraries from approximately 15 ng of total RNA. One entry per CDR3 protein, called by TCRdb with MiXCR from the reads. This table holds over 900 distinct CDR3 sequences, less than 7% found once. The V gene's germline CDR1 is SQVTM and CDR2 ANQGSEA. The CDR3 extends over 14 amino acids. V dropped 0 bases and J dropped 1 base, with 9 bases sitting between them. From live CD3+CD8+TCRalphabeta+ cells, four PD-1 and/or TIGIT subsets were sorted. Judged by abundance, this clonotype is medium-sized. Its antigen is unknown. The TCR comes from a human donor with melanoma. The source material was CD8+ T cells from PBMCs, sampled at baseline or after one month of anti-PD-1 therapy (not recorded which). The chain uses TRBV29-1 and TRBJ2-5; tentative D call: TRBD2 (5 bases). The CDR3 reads CSVEDLSAQETQYF. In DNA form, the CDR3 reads TGCAGCGTTGAAGATCTTAGCGCCCAAGAGACCCAGTACTTC.